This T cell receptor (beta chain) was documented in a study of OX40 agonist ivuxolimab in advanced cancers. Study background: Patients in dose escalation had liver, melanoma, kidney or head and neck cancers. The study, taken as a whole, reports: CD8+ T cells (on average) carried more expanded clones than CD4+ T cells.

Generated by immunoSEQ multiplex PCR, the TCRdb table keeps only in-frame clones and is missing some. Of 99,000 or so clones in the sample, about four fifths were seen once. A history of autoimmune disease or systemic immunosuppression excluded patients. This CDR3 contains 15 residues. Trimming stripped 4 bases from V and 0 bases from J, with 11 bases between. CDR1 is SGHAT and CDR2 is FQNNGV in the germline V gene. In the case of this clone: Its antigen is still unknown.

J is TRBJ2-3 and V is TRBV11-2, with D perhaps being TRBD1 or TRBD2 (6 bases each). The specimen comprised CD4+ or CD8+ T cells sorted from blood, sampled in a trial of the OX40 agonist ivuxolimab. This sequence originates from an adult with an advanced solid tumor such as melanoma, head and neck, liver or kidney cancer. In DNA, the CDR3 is TGTGCCAGCAGCTCCCCGGGGGCAAGCACAGATACGCAGTATTTT. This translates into CASSSPGASTDTQYF.